These T cell receptor beta chains were read from a single sample in a study of CD8 T cells in Susac syndrome. A single record per CDR3 protein comes from TCRdb applying MiXCR to the immunoSEQ multiplex PCR reads. The sample comprises around 220,000 distinct CDR3 sequences, roughly 92% of which are singletons, and over 0.1% rests with the top ten. Sequencing used CD8+ T cells from PBMCs. The receptors come from a human donor with multiple sclerosis. Both conserved end residues are part of each CDR3. The D gene is left open where the match is weak. Size is stated for part of the rows, as once, few or many counts, or as a class when the clone is expanded.

j_call clone_size d_call v_call cdr3_aa cdr3_nt
TRBJ2-7 - TRBD1 TRBV3-1 CASSQDLPGTGAYEQYF TGTGCCAGCAGCCAAGATCTTCCCGGGACAGGGGCCTACGAGCAGTACTTC
TRBJ2-1 - - TRBV30 CAWSPIPGNEQFF TGTGCCTGGAGCCCTATCCCGGGGAATGAGCAGTTCTTC
TRBJ2-1 few - TRBV27 CASSLPGYNEQFF TGTGCCAGCAGTTTGCCAGGATACAATGAGCAGTTCTTC
TRBJ2-5 once - TRBV29-1 CSASEPRETQYF TGCAGCGCTAGCGAGCCCCGGGAGACCCAGTACTTC
TRBJ2-7 - - TRBV11-2 CASSSTDYEQYF TGTGCCAGCAGCTCCACAGACTACGAGCAGTACTTC
TRBJ2-1 - - TRBV5-1 CASSFAGDNEQFF TGCGCCAGCAGCTTCGCTGGCGACAATGAGCAGTTCTTC
TRBJ2-7 - - TRBV9 CASSVRGDGYEQYF TGTGCCAGCAGCGTTCGCGGGGATGGGTACGAGCAGTACTTC
TRBJ2-3 - - TRBV10-2 CASSEAPPGTDTQYF TGCGCCAGCAGTGAGGCTCCCCCCGGCACAGATACGCAGTATTTT
TRBJ2-7 few - TRBV12-3/TRBV12-4 CASSLTGDGYEQYF TGTGCCAGCAGTTTAACCGGGGACGGCTACGAGCAGTACTTC
TRBJ2-4 - TRBD2 TRBV5-4 CASSPRLAGHKNIQYF TGTGCCAGCAGCCCCAGACTAGCGGGGCACAAAAACATTCAGTACTTC
TRBJ2-1 - - TRBV5-6 CASSLASRNEQFF TGTGCCAGCAGCTTGGCCAGCAGGAATGAGCAGTTCTTC
TRBJ1-4 - - TRBV4-1 CASSQEGLDQEKLFF TGCGCCAGCAGCCAAGAAGGACTGGATCAAGAAAAACTGTTTTTT
TRBJ2-7 - - TRBV30 CAWSAGAPYEQYF TGTGCCTGGAGTGCCGGGGCACCCTACGAGCAGTACTTC
TRBJ2-1 - - TRBV12-3/TRBV12-4 CASSPTPYNEQFF TGTGCCAGCAGCCCGACTCCCTACAATGAGCAGTTCTTC
TRBJ2-5 - - TRBV27 CASGPGGETQETQYF TGTGCCAGCGGGCCGGGCGGTGAGACCCAAGAGACCCAGTACTTC
TRBJ1-2 once TRBD1 TRBV4-1 CASSLQGAYGYTF TGCGCCAGCAGCCTGCAGGGGGCATATGGCTACACCTTC
TRBJ2-4 - TRBD1 TRBV13 CASSFRDRDWDIQYF TGTGCCAGCAGCTTCCGGGACAGGGATTGGGACATTCAGTACTTC
TRBJ2-1 - TRBD2 TRBV11-1 CASSLVGAVHGRAGWDEQFF TGTGCCAGCAGCTTAGTCGGAGCGGTTCACGGGAGGGCCGGTTGGGATGAGCAGTTCTTC
TRBJ2-7 - TRBD2 TRBV6-2/TRBV6-3 CASSPLGTSGSHEQYF TGTGCCAGCAGTCCCCTTGGAACTAGCGGGAGCCACGAGCAGTACTTC
TRBJ2-5 - TRBD2 TRBV7-8 CASSLKAGGHQETQYF TGTGCCAGCAGCTTAAAAGCGGGGGGGCATCAAGAGACCCAGTACTTC
TRBJ2-5 - - TRBV19 CASSPGVRQETQYF TGTGCCAGTAGTCCCGGGGTACGGCAAGAGACCCAGTACTTC
TRBJ1-2 - TRBD1 TRBV5-6 CASSTGTGTLYGYTF TGTGCCAGCAGCACCGGGACAGGGACCCTATATGGCTACACCTTC
TRBJ2-5 - - TRBV7-3 CASSPIAATSETQYF TGTGCCAGCAGCCCTATAGCGGCCACCTCAGAGACCCAGTACTTC
TRBJ2-1 - - TRBV27 CASSLFGNNEQFF TGTGCCAGCAGTTTATTCGGGAACAATGAGCAGTTCTTC
TRBJ2-2 once - TRBV11-2 CASSPPRELFF TGTGCCAGCAGCCCCCCCCGGGAGCTGTTTTTT
TRBJ2-5 - TRBD1 TRBV27 CASSLFTGGPRETQYF TGTGCCAGCAGTTTATTCACAGGGGGCCCTCGGGAGACCCAGTACTTC
TRBJ1-1 - TRBD1 TRBV29-1 CSVNRGLGTEAFF TGCAGCGTTAACAGGGGGCTGGGAACTGAAGCTTTCTTT